This T cell receptor beta chain was observed in a study of cytomegalovirus exposure and HLA in healthy donors. The CDR3 extends over 14 amino acids. The germline CDR1 and CDR2 sequences are LNHDA and SQIVND (reference sequence). Trimming took off 4 bases at V and 6 bases at J, with 16 bases between the two ends. PCR amplification relied on 60 Vbeta primers (plus 13 Jbeta primers). The table came from immunoSEQ multiplex PCR; TCRdb's copy has only in-frame clones and leaves some out. This repertoire shows 100,000 to 150,000 clones, 74% found once; its top ten account for 4.2%. This chain uses TRBV19 with TRBJ2-7; no firm D call. Material for sequencing was PBMCs. The source is a woman in her 50s in good health and CMV-seropositive. CDR3 nucleotides: TGTGCCAGTAGTACCTCTACCGGGTCACGCGAGCAGTACTTC. Its protein is CASSTSTGSREQYF.